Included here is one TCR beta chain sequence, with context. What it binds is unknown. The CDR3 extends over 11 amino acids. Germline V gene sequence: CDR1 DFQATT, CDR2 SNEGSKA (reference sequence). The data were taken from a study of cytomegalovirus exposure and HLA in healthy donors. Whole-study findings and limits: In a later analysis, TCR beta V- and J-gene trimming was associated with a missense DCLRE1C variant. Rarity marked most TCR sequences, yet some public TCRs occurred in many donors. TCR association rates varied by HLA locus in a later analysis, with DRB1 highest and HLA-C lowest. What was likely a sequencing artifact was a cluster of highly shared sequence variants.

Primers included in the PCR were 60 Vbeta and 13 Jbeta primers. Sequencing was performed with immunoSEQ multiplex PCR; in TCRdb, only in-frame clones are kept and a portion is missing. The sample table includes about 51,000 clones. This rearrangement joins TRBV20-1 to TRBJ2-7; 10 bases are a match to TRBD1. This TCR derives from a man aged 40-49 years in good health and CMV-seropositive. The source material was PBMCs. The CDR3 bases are TGCAGAGGGGACAGGGGAACCGAGCAGTACTTC. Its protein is CRGDRGTEQYF.